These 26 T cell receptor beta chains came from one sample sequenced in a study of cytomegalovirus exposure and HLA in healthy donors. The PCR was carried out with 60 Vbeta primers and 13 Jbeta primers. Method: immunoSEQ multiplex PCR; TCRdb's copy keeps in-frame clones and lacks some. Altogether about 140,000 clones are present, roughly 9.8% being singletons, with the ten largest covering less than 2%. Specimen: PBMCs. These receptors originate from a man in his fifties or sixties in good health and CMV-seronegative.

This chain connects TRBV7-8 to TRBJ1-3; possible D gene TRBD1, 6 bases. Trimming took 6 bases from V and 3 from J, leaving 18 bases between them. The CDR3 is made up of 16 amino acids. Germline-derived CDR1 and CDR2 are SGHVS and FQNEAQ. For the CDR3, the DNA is TGTGCCAGCAGTTCAGAGGGGGGGCTTTATGGAAACACCATATATTTT. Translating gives CASSSEGGLYGNTIYF.

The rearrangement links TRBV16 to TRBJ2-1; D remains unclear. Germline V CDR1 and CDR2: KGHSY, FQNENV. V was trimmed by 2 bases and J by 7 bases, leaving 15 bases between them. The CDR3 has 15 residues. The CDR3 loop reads CASSQKLLAWNEQFF. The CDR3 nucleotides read TGTGCCAGCAGCCAAAAGTTGCTTGCGTGGAATGAGCAGTTCTTC.

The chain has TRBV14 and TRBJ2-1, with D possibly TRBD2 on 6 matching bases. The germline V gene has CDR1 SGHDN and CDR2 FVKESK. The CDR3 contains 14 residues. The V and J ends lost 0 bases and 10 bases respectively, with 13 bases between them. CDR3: CASSQDPGVGEQFF. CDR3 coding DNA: TGTGCCAGCAGCCAAGATCCGGGGGTGGGGGAGCAGTTCTTC.

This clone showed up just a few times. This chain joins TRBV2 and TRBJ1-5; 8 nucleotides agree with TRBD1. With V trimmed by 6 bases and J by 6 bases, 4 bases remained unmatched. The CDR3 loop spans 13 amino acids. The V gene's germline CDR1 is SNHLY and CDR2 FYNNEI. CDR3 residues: CASSVDRGQPQHF. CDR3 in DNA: TGTGCCAGCAGCGTCGACAGGGGTCAGCCCCAGCATTTT.

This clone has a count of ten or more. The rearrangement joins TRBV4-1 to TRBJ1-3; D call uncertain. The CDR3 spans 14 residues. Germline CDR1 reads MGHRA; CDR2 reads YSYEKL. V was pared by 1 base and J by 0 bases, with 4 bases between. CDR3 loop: CASSQVVSGNTIYF. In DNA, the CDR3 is TGCGCCAGCAGCCAAGTCGTCTCTGGAAACACCATATATTTT.

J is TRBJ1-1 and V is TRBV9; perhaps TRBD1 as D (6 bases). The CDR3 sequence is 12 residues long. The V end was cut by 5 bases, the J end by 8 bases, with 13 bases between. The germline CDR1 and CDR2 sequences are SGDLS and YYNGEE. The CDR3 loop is CASRGVGAEAFF. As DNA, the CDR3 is TGTGCCAGCAGGGGAGTGGGGGCGGAAGCTTTCTTT.

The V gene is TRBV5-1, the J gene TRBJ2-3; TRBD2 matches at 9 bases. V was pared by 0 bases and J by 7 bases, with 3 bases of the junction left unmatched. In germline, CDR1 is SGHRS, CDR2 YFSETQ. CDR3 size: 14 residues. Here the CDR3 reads CASSLELAGHTQYF. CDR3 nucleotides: TGCGCCAGCAGCTTGGAGCTAGCGGGGCATACGCAGTATTTT. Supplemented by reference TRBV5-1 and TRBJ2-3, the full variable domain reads KAGVTQTPRYLIKTRGQQVTLSCSPISGHRSVSWYQQTPGQGLQFLFEYFSETQRNKGNFPGRFSGRQFSNSRSEMNVSTLELGDSALYLCASSLELAGHTQYFGPGTRLTVL.

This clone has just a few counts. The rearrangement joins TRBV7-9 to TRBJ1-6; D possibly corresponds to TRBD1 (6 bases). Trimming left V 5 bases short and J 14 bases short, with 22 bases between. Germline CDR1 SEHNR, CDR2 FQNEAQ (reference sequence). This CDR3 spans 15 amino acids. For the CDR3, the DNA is TGTGCCAGCAGCCTACCCAGGGGCCCCCTTATCACCCTCCACTTT. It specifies CASSLPRGPLITLHF. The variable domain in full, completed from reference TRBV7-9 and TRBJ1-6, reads DTGVSQNPRHKITKRGQNVTFRCDPISEHNRLYWYRQTLGQGPEFLTYFQNEAQLEKSRLLSDRFSAERPKGSFSTLEIQRTEQGDSAMYLCASSLPRGPLITLHFGNGTRLTVT.

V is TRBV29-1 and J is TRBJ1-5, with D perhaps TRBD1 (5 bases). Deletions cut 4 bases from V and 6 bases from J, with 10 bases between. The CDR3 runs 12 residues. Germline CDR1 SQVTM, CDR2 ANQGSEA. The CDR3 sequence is CSVGSDSQPQHF. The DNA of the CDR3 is TGCAGCGTTGGGTCAGACAGTCAGCCCCAGCATTTT.

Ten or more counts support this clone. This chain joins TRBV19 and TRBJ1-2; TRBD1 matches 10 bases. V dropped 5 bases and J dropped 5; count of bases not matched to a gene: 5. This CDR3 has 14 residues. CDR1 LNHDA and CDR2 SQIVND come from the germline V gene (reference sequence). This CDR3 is CASSGTGVGYGYTF. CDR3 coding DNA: TGTGCCAGTAGTGGGACAGGGGTGGGGTATGGCTACACCTTC.

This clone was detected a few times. The CDR3 DNA reads as TGTGCCAGCAGCGTCACCAAGGACAGGGTCGGCACAGATACGCAGTATTTT. Its protein is CASSVTKDRVGTDTQYF. The chain uses TRBV9 and TRBJ2-3; 8 nucleotides align to TRBD1. The CDR3 covers 17 residues. Unmatched junction bases numbered 9, after V lost 2 bases and J lost 1 base. Germline CDR1 and CDR2: SGDLS and YYNGEE.

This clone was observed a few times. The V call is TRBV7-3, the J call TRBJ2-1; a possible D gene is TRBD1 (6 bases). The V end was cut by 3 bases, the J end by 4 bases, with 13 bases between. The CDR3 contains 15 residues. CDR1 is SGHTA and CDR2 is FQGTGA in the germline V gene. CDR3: CASSFTGTRYNEQFF. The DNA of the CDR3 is TGTGCCAGCAGCTTTACAGGGACGCGATACAATGAGCAGTTCTTC.

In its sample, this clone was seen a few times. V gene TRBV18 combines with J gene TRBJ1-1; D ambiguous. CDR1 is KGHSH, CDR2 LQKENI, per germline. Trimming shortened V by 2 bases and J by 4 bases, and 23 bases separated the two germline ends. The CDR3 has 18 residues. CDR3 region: CASSPETAGAGGSTEAFF. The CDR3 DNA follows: TGTGCCAGCTCACCAGAAACAGCAGGTGCGGGTGGGAGCACTGAAGCTTTCTTT. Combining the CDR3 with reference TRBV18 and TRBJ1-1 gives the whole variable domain NAGVMQNPRHLVRRRGQEARLRCSPMKGHSHVYWYRQLPEEGLKFMVYLQKENIIDESGMPKERFSAEFPKEGPSILRIQQVVRGDSAAYFCASSPETAGAGGSTEAFFGQGTRLTVV.

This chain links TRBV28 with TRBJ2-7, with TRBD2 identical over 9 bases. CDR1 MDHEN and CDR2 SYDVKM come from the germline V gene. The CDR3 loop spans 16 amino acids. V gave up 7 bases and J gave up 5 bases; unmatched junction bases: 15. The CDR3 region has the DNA TGTGCCAGCATCCCCCTCGGGCGGGAGGGCAGAGACGAGCAGTACTTC. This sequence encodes CASIPLGREGRDEQYF.

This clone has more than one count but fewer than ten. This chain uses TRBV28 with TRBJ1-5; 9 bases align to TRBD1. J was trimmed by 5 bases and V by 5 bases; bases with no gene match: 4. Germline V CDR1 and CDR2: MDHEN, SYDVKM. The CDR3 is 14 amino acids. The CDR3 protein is CASSPRQGDQPQHF. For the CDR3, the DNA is TGTGCCAGCAGTCCCCGACAGGGGGATCAGCCCCAGCATTTT. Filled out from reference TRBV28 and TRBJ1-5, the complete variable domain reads DVKVTQSSRYLVKRTGEKVFLECVQDMDHENMFWYRQDPGLGLRLIYFSYDVKMKEKGDIPEGYSVSREKKERFSLILESASTNQTSMYLCASSPRQGDQPQHFGDGTRLSIL.

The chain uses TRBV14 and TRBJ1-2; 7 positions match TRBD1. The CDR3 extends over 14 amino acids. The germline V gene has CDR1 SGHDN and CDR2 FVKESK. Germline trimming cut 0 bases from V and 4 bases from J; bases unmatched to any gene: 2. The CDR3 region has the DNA TGTGCCAGCAGCCAAGAGAGGACAGGCTATGGCTACACCTTC. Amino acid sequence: CASSQERTGYGYTF.

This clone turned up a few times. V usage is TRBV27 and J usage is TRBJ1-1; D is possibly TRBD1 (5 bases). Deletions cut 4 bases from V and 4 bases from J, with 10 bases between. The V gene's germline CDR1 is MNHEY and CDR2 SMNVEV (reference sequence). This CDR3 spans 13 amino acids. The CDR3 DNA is TGTGCCAGCAGTTCACGGGGGGGCACTGAAGCTTTCTTT. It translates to CASSSRGGTEAFF.

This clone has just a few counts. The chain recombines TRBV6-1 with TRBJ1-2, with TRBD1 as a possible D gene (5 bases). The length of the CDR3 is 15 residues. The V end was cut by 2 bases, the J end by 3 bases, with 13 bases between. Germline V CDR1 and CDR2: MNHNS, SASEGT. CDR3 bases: TGTGCCAGCAGTGAACCTAGGCAGGGTGACTATGGCTACACCTTC. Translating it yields CASSEPRQGDYGYTF.

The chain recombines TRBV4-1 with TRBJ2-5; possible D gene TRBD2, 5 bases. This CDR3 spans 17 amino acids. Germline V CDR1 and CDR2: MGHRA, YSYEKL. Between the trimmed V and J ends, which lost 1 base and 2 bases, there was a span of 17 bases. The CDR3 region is CASSQVARGTHQETQYF. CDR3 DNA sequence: TGCGCCAGCAGCCAAGTTGCTCGGGGAACTCATCAAGAGACCCAGTACTTC.

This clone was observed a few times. CDR3 sequence (DNA): TGTGCCAGCAGCTTAGTGGTTAGCGGGGGGCACACCTACAATGAGCAGTTCTTC. It is translated as CASSLVVSGGHTYNEQFF. The chain links TRBV7-6 to TRBJ2-1; 10 bases align to TRBD2. J was trimmed by 2 bases and V by 1 base; bases with no gene match: 8. This CDR3 has 18 amino acids. Per germline, CDR1 SGHVS and CDR2 FNYEAQ.

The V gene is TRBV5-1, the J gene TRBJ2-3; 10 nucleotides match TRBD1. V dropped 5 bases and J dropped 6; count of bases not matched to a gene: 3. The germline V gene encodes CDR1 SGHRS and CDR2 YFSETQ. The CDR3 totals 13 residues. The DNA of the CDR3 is TGCGCCAGCAGGACAGGGGGCGGGGATACGCAGTATTTT. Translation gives CASRTGGGDTQYF.

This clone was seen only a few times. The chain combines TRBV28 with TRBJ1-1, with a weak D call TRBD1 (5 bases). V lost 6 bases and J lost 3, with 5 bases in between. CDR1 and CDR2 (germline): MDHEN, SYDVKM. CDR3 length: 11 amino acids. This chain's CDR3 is CASSRDTEAFF. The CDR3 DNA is TGTGCCAGCAGCAGGGACACTGAAGCTTTCTTT.

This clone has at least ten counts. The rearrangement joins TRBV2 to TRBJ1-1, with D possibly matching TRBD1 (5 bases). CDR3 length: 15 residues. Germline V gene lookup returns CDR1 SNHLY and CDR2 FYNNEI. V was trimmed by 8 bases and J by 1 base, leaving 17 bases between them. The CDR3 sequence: CASAARGFSNTEAFF. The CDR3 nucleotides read TGTGCCAGCGCGGCAAGGGGATTCTCGAACACTGAAGCTTTCTTT.

The DNA for the CDR3 is TGTGCCAGCAGCCCCCCGAGCGGGGAGACCCAGTACTTC. Translated, it gives CASSPPSGETQYF. The V gene is TRBV7-9, the J gene TRBJ2-5; a possible D gene is TRBD2 (6 bases). Trimming took 5 bases from V and 5 from J, leaving 12 bases between them. The CDR3 extends over 13 amino acids. The germline V gene encodes CDR1 SEHNR and CDR2 FQNEAQ (reference sequence).

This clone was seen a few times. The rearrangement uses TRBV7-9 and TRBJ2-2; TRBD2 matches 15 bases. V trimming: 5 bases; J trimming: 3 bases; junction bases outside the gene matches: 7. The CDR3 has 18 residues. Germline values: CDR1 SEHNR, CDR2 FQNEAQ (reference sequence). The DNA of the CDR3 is TGTGCCAGCAGCCGTTCCGGGACTAGCGGGGGGTACACCGGGGAGCTGTTTTTT. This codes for CASSRSGTSGGYTGELFF.

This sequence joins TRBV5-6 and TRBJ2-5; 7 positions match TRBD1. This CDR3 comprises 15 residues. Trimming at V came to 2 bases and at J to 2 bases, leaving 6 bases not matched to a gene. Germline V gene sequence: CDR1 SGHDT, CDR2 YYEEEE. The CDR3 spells CASSFTGTAQETQYF. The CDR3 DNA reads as TGTGCCAGCAGCTTCACCGGGACAGCGCAAGAGACCCAGTACTTC.